This T cell receptor beta chain was retrieved from a study of identical twins' blood T cells (dated by TCRdb to 2012 to 2014). For context, the study as a whole: Around 49 million Illumina reads were obtained across around twelve libraries, of which six were alpha-chain libraries and six were beta-chain libraries. TCR alpha and beta chain repertoires of three pairs of monozygous twins were compared using next-generation sequencing to assess genetic influence on repertoire formation.

To prepare the library, 5' RACE was applied. The instrument was an Illumina Genome Analyzer IIx. To prepare the RNA-based TCR cDNA libraries, a previously described protocol was followed, with several modifications. To prevent cross-contamination, sample-specific barcodes were introduced on both ends of each TCR cDNA library during cDNA synthesis and amplification. Per the source publication's procedure: Between about 95,000 and nearly 500,000 clonotypes were identified per individual, with about 2 to 3.6 million CDR3-containing reads per library. Reads carrying improper barcode index combinations were removed, after which the MiTCR software was used to build a cloneset for each library. MiTCR filtered or rescued low-quality reads and corrected PCR and sequencing errors when assembling CDR3 clonotypes. Artificial out-of-frame clonotypes were removed by being mapped to in-frame sequences, with one indel in the CDR3 allowed. Similarity in V and J gene usage between donors was calculated as the Jensen-Shannon divergence divided by the mean entropy. The public sequencing data were trimmed at Q25 with fastp and processed into clonotypes with MiXCR by TCRdb, which kept only in-frame beta chains. Every CDR3 protein is listed once, alongside the most common genes and DNA of its rows. In this record, the V and J calls reflect TCRdb's handling and not the investigators' own analysis. The sample contains roughly 380,000 distinct CDR3 sequences, 28% of them found a single time. About 6% of the sample goes to the ten largest clones.

Taken from cysteine to phenylalanine, the CDR3 has 13 residues. The entry retains the CDR3 DNA only, 39 bases that are in frame from base 1. V is cut back by 7 bases and J by 7 bases, with 5 bases in the junction unmatched. For CDR1 and CDR2, the germline V gene (reference sequence) lists MNHNY and SVGAGI. This clonotype showed up just a few times. Which antigen it targets is not known. Base qualities were left out, and no much larger clone turns up one base away. The paper's findings and limits, for the study overall: The count of CDR3 clonotypes shared by two donors depended mainly on the product of the two donors' cloneset sizes, and twins did not clearly depart from this trend. V gene usage, even among non-selected out-of-frame TCRbeta clonotypes, was reported to be markedly more similar within twin pairs than between unrelated donors. Among the most abundant TCRbeta clonotypes, more CDR3 sequences were shared by each donor with her twin than with unrelated donors. Validation by independent studies was stated to be required for the proposed role of the TCRalpha J segment in MHC recognition during thymic selection. Environmental influences could not be excluded as an explanation for twin similarity, since twins were reared together.

Donors were six healthy women forming three monozygous twin pairs. All three twin pairs had been raised together and were thought likely to have encountered the same vaccines and infectious agents. TCR cDNA libraries were prepared from RNA that had been isolated from peripheral blood mononuclear cells. The sequence derives from a woman aged 18-55 years in good health. This sequence uses TRBV6-6 and TRBJ1-5; 9 central bases correspond to TRBD1. Sequencing was done on a sample of PBMCs. Here the CDR3 is given as CASNGDRAQPQHF. The DNA is TGTGCCAGCAACGGGGACAGGGCCCAGCCCCAGCATTTT.